What follows are 12 T cell receptor beta chains derived from one specimen sequenced in a study of Graves' ophthalmopathy and Graves' hyperthyroidism. For repertoire sequencing, the TCR beta CDR3 regions were amplified from RNA transcripts. Second-round multiplex PCR followed a first-round RT-PCR using HTBI primers. Each CDR3 protein gets one entry after TCRdb re-called the multiplex PCR reads with MiXCR. This sample carries 740,000 or so distinct CDR3 sequences, around 40% of them seen once, and the ten largest clones take roughly 46%. The specimen sequenced was peripheral blood. These receptors were collected from an adult man with Graves' ophthalmopathy.

This clonotype was counted at least ten times. The gene calls are TRBV9 and TRBJ2-5; 8 bases agree with TRBD2. V dropped 0 bases and J dropped 5; count of bases not matched to a gene: 9. The germline V gene encodes CDR1 SGDLS and CDR2 YYNGEE. The length of the CDR3 is 16 residues. CDR3 residues: CASSVGPSGRGETQYF. The CDR3 DNA follows: TGTGCCAGCAGCGTAGGTCCCAGCGGGAGAGGGGAGACCCAGTACTTC.

The gene calls are TRBV7-9 and TRBJ2-5; 9 bases line up with TRBD1. The CDR3 contains 15 residues. Losses at the gene ends were 3 bases for V and 9 bases for J; bases not matched to a gene: 11. CDR1 is SEHNR, CDR2 FQNEAQ, per germline (reference sequence). The CDR3 spells CASSFGTGMSQPQYF. The CDR3 DNA reads as TGTGCCAGCAGCTTCGGGACAGGGATGAGTCAGCCCCAGTACTTC.

This clonotype was seen many times. V gene TRBV29-1 combines with J gene TRBJ1-1; D unresolved. The CDR3 spans 13 residues. Per the germline V gene, CDR1 is SQVTM and CDR2 is ANQGSEA. Trimming took off 6 bases at V and 1 base at J, with 12 bases between the two ends. CDR3 protein: CSVEITANTEAFF. The CDR3 DNA sequence: TGCAGCGTCGAGATAACGGCGAACACTGAAGCTTTCTTT.

This clonotype has just one count. The chain joins TRBV7-9 to TRBJ1-5; D may be TRBD1 (5 bases). Looked up from germline, CDR1 is SEHNR and CDR2 is FQNEAQ (reference sequence). Trimming removed 6 bases from V and 0 bases from J, with 9 bases in between. The CDR3 has 14 amino acids. CDR3 bases: TGTGCCAGCAGATCGGGGCTTAGCAATCAGCCCCAGCATTTT. This encodes CASRSGLSNQPQHF.

This clonotype was seen more than once but under ten times. The J gene is TRBJ2-7, the V gene TRBV20-1, with 8 bases matching TRBD1. CDR3 length: 14 residues. J was trimmed by 0 bases and V by 5 bases; bases with no gene match: 6. CDR1 and CDR2 from the germline V gene are DFQATT and SNEGSKA (reference sequence). The DNA of the CDR3 is TGCAGTGCTTCGCGACAGGGGAGCTCCTACGAGCAGTACTTC. It specifies CSASRQGSSYEQYF.

This rearrangement joins TRBV7-9 to TRBJ2-7; 10 bases map to TRBD1. V trimming: 3 bases; J trimming: 5 bases; junction bases outside the gene matches: 4. The CDR3 runs 14 residues. The germline gives CDR1 SEHNR, CDR2 FQNEAQ (reference sequence). CDR3 protein: CASSLGTGENEQYF. CDR3 in DNA: TGTGCCAGCAGCTTGGGGACAGGGGAGAACGAGCAGTACTTC. The variable domain in full, completed from reference TRBV7-9 and TRBJ2-7, reads DTGVSQNPRHKITKRGQNVTFRCDPISEHNRLYWYRQTLGQGPEFLTYFQNEAQLEKSRLLSDRFSAERPKGSFSTLEIQRTEQGDSAMYLCASSLGTGENEQYFGPGTRLTVT.

V is TRBV25-1 and J is TRBJ1-5; 10 nucleotides agree with TRBD1. V dropped 6 bases and J dropped 5; count of bases not matched to a gene: 7. The CDR3 has 15 amino acids. Germline CDR1 reads MGHDK; CDR2 reads SYGVNS. DNA for the CDR3: TGTGCCAGCAGCCCTGAGGGGACAGGGGATCAGCCCCAGCATTTT. It codes for CASSPEGTGDQPQHF.

This clonotype has only a few counts. The chain carries TRBV20-1 and TRBJ2-7; 9 bases line up with TRBD1. CDR3 size: 13 residues. CDR1 is DFQATT, CDR2 SNEGSKA, per germline (reference sequence). V was pared by 3 bases and J by 4 bases, with 4 bases of the junction left unmatched. CDR3 nucleotide sequence: TGCAGTGCTAGGAACAGGGGGCAATACGAGCAGTACTTC. Its protein product is CSARNRGQYEQYF.

The genes are TRBV7-3 and TRBJ2-5; TRBD1 is a possible D gene (6 bases). V lost 5 bases and J 5 bases, leaving 18 bases between the germline ends. Germline-derived CDR1 and CDR2 are SGHTA and FQGTGA. The CDR3 covers 15 residues. The CDR3 here is CASSPRQALGETQYF. Written as DNA, the CDR3 is TGTGCCAGCAGCCCCAGACAGGCCCTGGGGGAGACCCAGTACTTC.

This clonotype has just a few counts. This chain connects TRBV7-9 to TRBJ1-2; 8 bases align to TRBD1. After removal of 6 bases from V and 8 bases from J, the junction contained 14 bases not matched to a gene. Germline CDR1 SEHNR, CDR2 FQNEAQ (reference sequence). The CDR3 totals 15 residues. The CDR3 DNA follows: TGTGCCAGCAGGAGAACAGGGGGTTATGCTGGAGGCTACACCTTC. Translated, it gives CASRRTGGYAGGYTF.

This clonotype was detected ten times or more. The chain uses TRBV7-2 and TRBJ2-5, with 8 nucleotides matching TRBD2. Germline CDR1 reads SGHTA; CDR2 reads FQGNSA. The V gene end was trimmed by 1 base and the J gene end by 5 bases; junction bases not matched to a gene: 9. The CDR3 loop spans 16 amino acids. The CDR3 nucleotides read TGTGCCAGCAGCTTAGGTCTGGGGGCGGGAGGCGAGACCCAGTACTTC. Protein sequence: CASSLGLGAGGETQYF.

In its sample, this clonotype was seen once. Sequence at one end of the junction differs from germline and may be a read error. V is TRBV7-9 and J is TRBJ2-2; D gene uncertain. From germline, CDR1 is SEHNR and CDR2 FQNEAQ (reference sequence). This CDR3 comprises 14 residues. Written as DNA, the CDR3 is TGTGTCAGCAGCTTTTCAGCGAACACCGGGGAGCTGTTTTTT. Its translation: CVSSFSANTGELFF. Based on the CDR3 plus reference TRBV7-9 and TRBJ2-2, the full variable domain is DTGVSQNPRHKITKRGQNVTFRCDPISEHNRLYWYRQTLGQGPEFLTYFQNEAQLEKSRLLSDRFSAERPKGSFSTLEIQRTEQGDSAMYLCVSSFSANTGELFFGEGSRLTVL.